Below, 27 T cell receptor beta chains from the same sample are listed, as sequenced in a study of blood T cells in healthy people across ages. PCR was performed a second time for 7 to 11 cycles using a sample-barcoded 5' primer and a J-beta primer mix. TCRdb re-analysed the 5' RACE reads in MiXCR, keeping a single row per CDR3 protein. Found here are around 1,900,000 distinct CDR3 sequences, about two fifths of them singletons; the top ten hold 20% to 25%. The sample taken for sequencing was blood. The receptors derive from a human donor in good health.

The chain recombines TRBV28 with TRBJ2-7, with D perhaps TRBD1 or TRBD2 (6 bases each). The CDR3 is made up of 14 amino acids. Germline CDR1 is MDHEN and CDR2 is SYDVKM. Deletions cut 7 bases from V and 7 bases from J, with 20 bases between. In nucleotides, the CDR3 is TGTGCCAGCACCTTTGGGGGCAAGGGGGGAGAGCAGTACTTC. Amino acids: CASTFGGKGGEQYF.

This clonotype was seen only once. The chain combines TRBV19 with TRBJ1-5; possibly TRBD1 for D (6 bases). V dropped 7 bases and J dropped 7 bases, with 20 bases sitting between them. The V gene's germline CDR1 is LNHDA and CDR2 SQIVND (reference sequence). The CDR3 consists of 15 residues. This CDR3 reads CASTQLWGGHQPQHF. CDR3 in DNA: TGTGCCAGTACCCAACTTTGGGGGGGGCACCAGCCCCAGCATTTT.

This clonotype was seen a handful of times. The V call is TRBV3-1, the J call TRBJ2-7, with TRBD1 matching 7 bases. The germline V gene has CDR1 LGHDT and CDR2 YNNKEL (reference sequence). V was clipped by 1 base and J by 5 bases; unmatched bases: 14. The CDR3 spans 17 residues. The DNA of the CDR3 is TGTGCCAGCAGCCAAGCTTTCCGAGGGGGCGTACGCAACGAGCAGTACTTC. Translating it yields CASSQAFRGGVRNEQYF.

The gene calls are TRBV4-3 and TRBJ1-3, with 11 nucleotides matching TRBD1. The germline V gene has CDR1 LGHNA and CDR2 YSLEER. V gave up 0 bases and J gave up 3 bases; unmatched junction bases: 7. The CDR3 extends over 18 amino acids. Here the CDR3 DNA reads TGCGCCAGCAGCCAAGAAGGGGACAGGGGGTCGGGTGGAAACACCATATATTTT. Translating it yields CASSQEGDRGSGGNTIYF.

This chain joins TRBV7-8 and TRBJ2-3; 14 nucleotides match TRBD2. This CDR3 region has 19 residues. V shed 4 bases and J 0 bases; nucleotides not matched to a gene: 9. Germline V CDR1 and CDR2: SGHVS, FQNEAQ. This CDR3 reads CASSSPGLAGALSTDTQYF. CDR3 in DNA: TGTGCCAGCAGCTCCCCGGGACTAGCGGGGGCCCTAAGCACAGATACGCAGTATTTT.

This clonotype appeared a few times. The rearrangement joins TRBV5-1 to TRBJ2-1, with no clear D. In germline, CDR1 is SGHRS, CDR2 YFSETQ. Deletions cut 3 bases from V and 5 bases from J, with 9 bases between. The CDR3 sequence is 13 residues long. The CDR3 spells CASSSTWNNEQFF. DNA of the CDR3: TGCGCCAGCAGCTCCACATGGAACAATGAGCAGTTCTTC.

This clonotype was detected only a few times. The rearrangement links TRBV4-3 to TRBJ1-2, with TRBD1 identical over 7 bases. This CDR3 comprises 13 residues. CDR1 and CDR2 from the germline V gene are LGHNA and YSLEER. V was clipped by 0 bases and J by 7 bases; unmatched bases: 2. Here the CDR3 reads CASSQEAGGGYTF. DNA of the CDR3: TGCGCCAGCAGCCAAGAGGCAGGGGGTGGCTACACCTTC.

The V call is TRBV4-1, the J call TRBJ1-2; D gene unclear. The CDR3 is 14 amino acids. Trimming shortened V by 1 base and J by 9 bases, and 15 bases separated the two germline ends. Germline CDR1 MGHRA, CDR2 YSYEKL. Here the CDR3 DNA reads TGCGCCAGCAGCCAAGGTCCGGACGGAGCAAGCTACACCTTC. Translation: CASSQGPDGASYTF.

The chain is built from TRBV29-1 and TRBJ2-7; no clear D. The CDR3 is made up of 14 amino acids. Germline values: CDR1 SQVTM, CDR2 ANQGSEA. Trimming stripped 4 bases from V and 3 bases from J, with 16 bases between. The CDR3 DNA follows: TGCAGCGTTGTAGTCCCCGGGCTCCGCTACGAGCAGTACTTC. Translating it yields CSVVVPGLRYEQYF.

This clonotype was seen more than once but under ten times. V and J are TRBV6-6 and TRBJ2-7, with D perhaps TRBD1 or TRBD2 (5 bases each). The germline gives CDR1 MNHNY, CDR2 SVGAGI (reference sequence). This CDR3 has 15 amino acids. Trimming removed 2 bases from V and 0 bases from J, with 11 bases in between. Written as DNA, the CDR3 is TGTGCCAGCAGTTACGCAGGGAGTAGCTCCTACGAGCAGTACTTC. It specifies CASSYAGSSSYEQYF.

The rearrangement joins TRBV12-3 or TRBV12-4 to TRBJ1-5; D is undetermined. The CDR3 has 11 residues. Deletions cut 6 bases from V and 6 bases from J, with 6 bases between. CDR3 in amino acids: CASSRGQPQHF. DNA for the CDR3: TGTGCCAGCAGCCGGGGTCAGCCCCAGCATTTT.

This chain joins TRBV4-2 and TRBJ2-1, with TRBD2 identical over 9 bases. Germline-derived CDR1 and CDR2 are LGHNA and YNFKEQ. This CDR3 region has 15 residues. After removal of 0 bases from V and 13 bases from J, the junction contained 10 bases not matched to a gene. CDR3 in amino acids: CASSQDWRLAARQFF. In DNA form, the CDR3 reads TGTGCCAGCAGCCAAGACTGGAGACTAGCGGCTCGTCAGTTCTTC.

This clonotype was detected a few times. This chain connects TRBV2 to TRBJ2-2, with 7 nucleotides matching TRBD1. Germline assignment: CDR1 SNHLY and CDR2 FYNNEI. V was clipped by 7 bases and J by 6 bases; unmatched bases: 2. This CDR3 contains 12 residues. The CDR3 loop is CASKTGPGELFF. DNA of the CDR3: TGTGCCAGCAAGACAGGGCCCGGGGAGCTGTTTTTT.

The CDR3 spells CASTTGGRDIYNEQFF. CDR3 sequence (DNA): TGTGCCAGCACCACCGGAGGCAGGGATATCTACAATGAGCAGTTCTTC. V gene TRBV28 combines with J gene TRBJ2-1; D may correspond to TRBD1 or TRBD2 (5 bases each). The CDR3 is made up of 16 amino acids. V lost 7 bases to trimming and J lost 3 bases, with 19 bases between them. From germline, CDR1 is MDHEN and CDR2 SYDVKM. Together with reference TRBV28 and TRBJ2-1, the CDR3 gives the full variable domain: DVKVTQSSRYLVKRTGEKVFLECVQDMDHENMFWYRQDPGLGLRLIYFSYDVKMKEKGDIPEGYSVSREKKERFSLILESASTNQTSMYLCASTTGGRDIYNEQFFGPGTRLTVL.

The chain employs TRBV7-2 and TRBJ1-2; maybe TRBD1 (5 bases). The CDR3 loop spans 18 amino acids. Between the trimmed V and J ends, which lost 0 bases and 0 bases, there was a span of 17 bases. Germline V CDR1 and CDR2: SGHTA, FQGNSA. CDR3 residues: CASSLAIEWGNANYGYTF. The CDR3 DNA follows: TGTGCCAGCAGCTTAGCCATAGAGTGGGGGAACGCTAACTATGGCTACACCTTC.

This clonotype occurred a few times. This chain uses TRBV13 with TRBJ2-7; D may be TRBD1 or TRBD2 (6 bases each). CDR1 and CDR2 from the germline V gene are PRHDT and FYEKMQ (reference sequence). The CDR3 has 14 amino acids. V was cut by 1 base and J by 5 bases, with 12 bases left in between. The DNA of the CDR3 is TGTGCCAGCAGCTTAGTGGGGGGCCACAACGAGCAGTACTTC. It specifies CASSLVGGHNEQYF.

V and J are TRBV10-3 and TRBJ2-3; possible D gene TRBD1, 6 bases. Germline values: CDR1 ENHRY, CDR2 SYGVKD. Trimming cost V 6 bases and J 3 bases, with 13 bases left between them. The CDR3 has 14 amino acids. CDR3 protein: CAISHRVETDTQYF. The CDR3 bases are TGTGCCATCAGCCACAGGGTAGAGACAGATACGCAGTATTTT.

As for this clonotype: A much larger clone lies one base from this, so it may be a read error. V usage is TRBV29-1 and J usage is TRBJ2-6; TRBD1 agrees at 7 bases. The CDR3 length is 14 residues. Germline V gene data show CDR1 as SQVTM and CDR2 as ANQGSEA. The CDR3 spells CGVQTGAGANVLTF. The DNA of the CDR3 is TGCGGCGTGCAAACAGGGGCCGGGGCCAACGTCCTGACTTTC.

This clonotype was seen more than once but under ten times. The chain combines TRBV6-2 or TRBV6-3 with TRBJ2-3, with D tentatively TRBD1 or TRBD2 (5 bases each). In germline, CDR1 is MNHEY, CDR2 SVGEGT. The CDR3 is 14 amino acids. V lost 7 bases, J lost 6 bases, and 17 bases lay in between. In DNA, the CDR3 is TGTGCCAGCAACCCCGGGACGGCTGGGGATACGCAGTATTTT. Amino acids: CASNPGTAGDTQYF.

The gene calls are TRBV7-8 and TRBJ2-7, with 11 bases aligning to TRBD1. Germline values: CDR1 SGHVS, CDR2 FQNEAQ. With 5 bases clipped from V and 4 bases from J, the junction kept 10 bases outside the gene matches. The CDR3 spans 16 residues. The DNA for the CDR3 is TGTGCCAGCAGCATGGCCTCCGGGACAGGGGGATACGAGCAGTACTTC. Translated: CASSMASGTGGYEQYF.

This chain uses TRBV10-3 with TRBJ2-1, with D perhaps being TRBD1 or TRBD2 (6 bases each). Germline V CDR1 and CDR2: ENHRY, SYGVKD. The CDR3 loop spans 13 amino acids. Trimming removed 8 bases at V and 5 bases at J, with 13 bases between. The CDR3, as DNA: TGTGCCATCCGAACCGGGGGCCACAATGAGCAGTTCTTC. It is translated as CAIRTGGHNEQFF.

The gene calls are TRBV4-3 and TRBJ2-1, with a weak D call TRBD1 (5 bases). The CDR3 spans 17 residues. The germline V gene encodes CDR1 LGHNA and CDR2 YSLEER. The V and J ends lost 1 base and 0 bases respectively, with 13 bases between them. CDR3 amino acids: CASSQVWGSSSYNEQFF. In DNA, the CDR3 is TGCGCCAGCAGCCAAGTTTGGGGCTCAAGCTCCTACAATGAGCAGTTCTTC.

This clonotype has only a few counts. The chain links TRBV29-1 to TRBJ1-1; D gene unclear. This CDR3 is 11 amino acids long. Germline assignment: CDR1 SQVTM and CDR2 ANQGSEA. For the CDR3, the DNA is TGCAGTACTTTTTCGAACACTGAAGCTTTCTTT. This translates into CSTFSNTEAFF.

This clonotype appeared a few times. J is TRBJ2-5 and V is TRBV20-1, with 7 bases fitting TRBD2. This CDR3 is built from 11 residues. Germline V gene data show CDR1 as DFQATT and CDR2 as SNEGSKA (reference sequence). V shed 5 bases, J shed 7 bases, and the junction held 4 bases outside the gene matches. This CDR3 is CSAALAGTQYF. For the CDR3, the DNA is TGCAGTGCTGCATTAGCGGGGACCCAGTACTTC.

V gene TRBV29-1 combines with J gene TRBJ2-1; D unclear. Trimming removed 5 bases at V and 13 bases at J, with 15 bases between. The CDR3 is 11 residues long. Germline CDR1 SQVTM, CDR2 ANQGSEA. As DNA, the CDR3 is TGCAGCGTTCCTTCGGAAGAGACCCAGTTCTTC. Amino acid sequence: CSVPSEETQFF.

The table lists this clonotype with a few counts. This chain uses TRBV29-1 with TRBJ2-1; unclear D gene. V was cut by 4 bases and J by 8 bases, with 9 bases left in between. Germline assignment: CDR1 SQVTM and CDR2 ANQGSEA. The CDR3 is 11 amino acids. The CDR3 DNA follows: TGCAGCGTTGGACTTAACGATGAGCAGTTCTTC. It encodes CSVGLNDEQFF.

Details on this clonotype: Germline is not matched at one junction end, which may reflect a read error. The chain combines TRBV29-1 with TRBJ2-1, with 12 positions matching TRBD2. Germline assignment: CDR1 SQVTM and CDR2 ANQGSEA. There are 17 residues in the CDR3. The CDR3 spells CRVELAGGSSSYNEQFF. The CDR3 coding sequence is TGCCGCGTTGAACTAGCGGGGGGCTCCAGCTCCTACAATGAGCAGTTCTTC.